Presented here are 20 T cell receptor beta chains from one specimen sequenced in a study of shared clonotypes between healthy human individuals. Generated by immunoSEQ multiplex PCR, the TCRdb table keeps only in-frame clones and is missing some. The sample has approximately 2,000,000 clones, approximately 90% seen once. The sequencing sample was made of naive CD4+ T cells from PBMCs. Documented subset: CD45RA+ positively selected. The receptors derive from a man between 18 and 35 years old in good health. Some clones in this sample may be carry-over from other donors' samples.

The V call is TRBV7-9, the J call TRBJ1-3; D gene unclear. CDR3 length: 14 amino acids. The V gene lost 1 base and the J gene lost 1 base, with 5 bases spanning the gap. From germline, CDR1 is SEHNR and CDR2 FQNEAQ (reference sequence). DNA for the CDR3: TGTGCCAGCAGCTTAGTGGGGTCTGGAAACACCATATATTTT. Translating gives CASSLVGSGNTIYF.

A note on this clone: Other DNA variants within this sample encode the same CDR3. This sequence joins TRBV9 and TRBJ2-7; 11 nucleotides align to TRBD1. The V gene end was trimmed by 3 bases and the J gene end by 2 bases; junction bases not matched to a gene: 4. The CDR3 extends over 15 amino acids. Per germline, CDR1 SGDLS and CDR2 YYNGEE. As DNA, the CDR3 is TGTGCCAGCAGCGCCCGGGACAGGGGGACCTACGAGCAGTACTTC. Translating gives CASSARDRGTYEQYF.

This chain joins TRBV28 and TRBJ2-7, with a tentative D call TRBD2 (6 bases). Per the germline V gene, CDR1 is MDHEN and CDR2 is SYDVKM. CDR3 size: 12 residues. V was clipped by 8 bases and J by 7 bases, with 15 bases between them. CDR3 in DNA: TGTGCCAGCTCAAAGGACTACTCGGAGCAGTACTTC. This codes for CASSKDYSEQYF.

This clone was seen only once. V gene TRBV5-4 combines with J gene TRBJ2-3, with D hard to call. Between the trimmed V and J ends, which lost 0 bases and 6 bases, there was a span of 8 bases. Germline CDR1 and CDR2: SGHNT and YYREEE (reference sequence). The CDR3 is 13 amino acids. The CDR3 region has the DNA TGTGCCAGCAGCTTGGAAAATCGGGATACGCAGTATTTT. The encoded protein is CASSLENRDTQYF.

The CDR3 nucleotides are TGTGCCAGCAGCCTGGCCCCCGCTTCCCTAAGGGGAAACACCATATATTTT. It yields the protein CASSLAPASLRGNTIYF. The chain couples TRBV28 to TRBJ1-3; D is unclear. V gave up 6 bases and J gave up 4 bases, with 22 bases separating them. The V gene's germline CDR1 is MDHEN and CDR2 SYDVKM. The CDR3 length is 17 residues.

The DNA of the CDR3 is TGTGCCAGCAGCTTTCCGGCCAACTCTGGAAACACCATATATTTT. This encodes CASSFPANSGNTIYF. This chain uses TRBV7-9 with TRBJ1-3; no firm D call. The V end was cut by 3 bases, the J end by 0 bases, with 9 bases between. The CDR3 runs 15 residues. Germline assignment: CDR1 SEHNR and CDR2 FQNEAQ (reference sequence).

The V call is TRBV9, the J call TRBJ2-1; 12 bases agree with TRBD2. From germline, CDR1 is SGDLS and CDR2 YYNGEE. The CDR3 has 16 residues. J was trimmed by 3 bases and V by 3 bases; bases with no gene match: 4. The chain's CDR3 is CASSGLAGGNYNEQFF. The CDR3 nucleotides are TGTGCCAGCAGCGGGCTAGCGGGAGGGAACTACAATGAGCAGTTCTTC.

The V call is TRBV5-8, the J call TRBJ2-5; 8 positions match TRBD1. CDR3 length equals 14 residues. Looked up from germline, CDR1 is SGHTS and CDR2 is YDEGEE. Trimming took 5 bases from V and 4 from J; bases not matched to a gene: 7. This CDR3 reads CASRRTGTGETQYF. The CDR3 bases are TGTGCCAGCAGGCGAACCGGGACAGGAGAGACCCAGTACTTC.

The chain is built from TRBV11-3 and TRBJ2-3; D possibly uses TRBD1 or TRBD2 (5 bases each). The germline gives CDR1 SGHNT, CDR2 YENEEA. Deletions cut 3 bases from V and 3 bases from J, with 13 bases between. This CDR3 contains 15 residues. CDR3 amino acids: CASSFGGRETDTQYF. The CDR3 nucleotides read TGTGCCAGCAGCTTTGGCGGCAGGGAGACAGATACGCAGTATTTT.

V gene TRBV30 combines with J gene TRBJ1-4, with D unresolved. V gave up 4 bases and J gave up 0 bases, with 9 bases separating them. Germline CDR1 and CDR2: GTSNPN and SVGIG (reference sequence). The CDR3 runs to 14 residues. The CDR3 here is CAWKSQPTNEKLFF. CDR3 coding DNA: TGTGCCTGGAAATCGCAACCAACTAATGAAAAACTGTTTTTT.

V is TRBV29-1 and J is TRBJ2-1, with D possibly TRBD2 on 6 matching bases. The CDR3 is 15 residues long. Trimming stripped 6 bases from V and 1 base from J, with 16 bases between. Looked up from germline, CDR1 is SQVTM and CDR2 is ANQGSEA. The CDR3 spells CSVGGGFESYNEQFF. The DNA of the CDR3 is TGCAGCGTGGGTGGAGGGTTTGAATCCTACAATGAGCAGTTCTTC.

The CDR3 DNA reads as TGTGCCAGCAGCCCTATAGGGTATAATGAAAAACTGTTTTTT. Its protein product is CASSPIGYNEKLFF. The J gene is TRBJ1-4, the V gene TRBV7-6; D unresolved. Germline-derived CDR1 and CDR2 are SGHVS and FNYEAQ. The CDR3 length is 14 residues. Between the trimmed V and J ends, which lost 5 bases and 4 bases, there was a span of 11 bases.

The chain is built from TRBV6-7 and TRBJ1-5, with D unclear. TRBV6-7 is known as an ORF, though its function is uncertain. CDR3 length equals 16 residues. V dropped 0 bases and J dropped 0 bases, with 9 bases sitting between them. This chain's CDR3 is CASSYSRHFSNQPQHF. In DNA form, the CDR3 reads TGTGCCAGCAGTTACTCGAGACATTTTAGCAATCAGCCCCAGCATTTT.

The V gene is TRBV9, the J gene TRBJ2-2; D is undetermined. Trimming removed 0 bases from V and 0 bases from J, with 12 bases in between. There are 17 residues in the CDR3. CDR1 and CDR2 (germline): SGDLS, YYNGEE. The DNA of the CDR3 is TGTGCCAGCAGCGTAGCCCCCCCGAACACGAACACCGGGGAGCTGTTTTTT. This sequence encodes CASSVAPPNTNTGELFF.

The V and J genes are TRBV4-1 and TRBJ2-5, with 10 bases matching TRBD2. This CDR3 is built from 16 residues. Germline lookup yields CDR1 MGHRA and CDR2 YSYEKL. Trimming removed 0 bases from V and 7 bases from J; junction bases left unmatched: 8. The CDR3 spells CASSQDFSAGGATQYF. The CDR3 nucleotides read TGCGCCAGCAGCCAAGATTTTTCAGCGGGAGGGGCGACCCAGTACTTC.

The chain links TRBV9 to TRBJ2-5; D may match TRBD1 or TRBD2 (5 bases each). In germline, CDR1 is SGDLS, CDR2 YYNGEE. Trimming pared 0 bases from V and 1 base from J, leaving 13 bases between. This CDR3 spans 16 amino acids. DNA for the CDR3: TGTGCCAGCAGCGTAGGGATTGGGACCCTCCAAGAGACCCAGTACTTC. Translation: CASSVGIGTLQETQYF.

The V call is TRBV6-1, the J call TRBJ2-7, with 12 bases that match TRBD1. The CDR3 runs to 16 residues. Per the germline V gene, CDR1 is MNHNS and CDR2 is SASEGT. V was pared by 3 bases and J by 5 bases, with 8 bases of the junction left unmatched. The CDR3 DNA reads as TGTGCCAGCAGTGAGTTTTGGGACAGGGGGCGACACGAGCAGTACTTC. Protein: CASSEFWDRGRHEQYF.

This clone was seen once. Other DNA sequences within the sample encode an identical CDR3. This chain uses TRBV9 with TRBJ2-1; 7 nucleotides align to TRBD1. Germline CDR1 reads SGDLS; CDR2 reads YYNGEE. With 3 bases clipped from V and 1 base from J, the junction kept 4 bases outside the gene matches. The CDR3 is made up of 15 amino acids. The CDR3 here is CASSARQGSYNEQFF. The CDR3 coding sequence is TGTGCCAGCAGCGCCAGACAGGGATCCTACAATGAGCAGTTCTTC.

The count of this clone is one. The genes are TRBV7-2 and TRBJ2-7; possibly TRBD1 for D (5 bases). The CDR3 length is 15 residues. Trimming took 3 bases from V and 2 from J, leaving 14 bases between them. CDR1 is SGHTA and CDR2 is FQGNSA in the germline V gene. CDR3 sequence reads: CASSFGSGNTYEQYF. The CDR3 DNA follows: TGTGCCAGCAGCTTCGGCTCAGGGAATACCTACGAGCAGTACTTC.

The chain combines TRBV4-2 with TRBJ2-3; D unresolved. Germline-derived CDR1 and CDR2 are LGHNA and YNFKEQ. The CDR3 runs to 16 residues. Trimming removed 1 base from V and 2 bases from J, with 13 bases in between. Written as DNA, the CDR3 is TGTGCCAGCAGCCAAGGTGAGCGAAGCGACACAGATACGCAGTATTTT. This gives the protein CASSQGERSDTDTQYF.